This note documents a single TCR beta chain sequence. This specimen belongs to a study of blood T cell repertoires in COVID-19. Study context: Acute-phase and convalescent COVID-19 samples originated in the United States, Italy and Spain.

There are 15 residues in the CDR3. V lost 5 bases to trimming and J lost 4 bases, with 15 bases between them. Germline V gene lookup returns CDR1 LNHDA and CDR2 SQIVND (reference sequence). Here immunoSEQ multiplex PCR was the method, and the copy in TCRdb shows in-frame clones only, minus some. The sample includes about 230,000 clones, over 75% of them seen just once. The rearrangement links TRBV19 to TRBJ1-5, with TRBD1 as a possible D gene (6 bases). The origin of this receptor is a man aged 45-65 years with COVID-19, enrolled during active disease. Sequencing input: peripheral blood. In DNA, the CDR3 is TGTGCCAGTAGTGTTCCAGGGCAGGGGAATCAGCCCCAGCATTTT. Protein sequence: CASSVPGQGNQPQHF.